The rows below give T cell receptor beta chains drawn from one sample of a study of T cell responses to AZD1222 COVID-19 vaccine. Produced via immunoSEQ multiplex PCR; TCRdb's table is partial and in-frame only. The table lists 150,000 to 190,000 clones, 90% of them singletons, with approximately 1.4% in the top ten. Sequenced material: peripheral blood, taken 28 days after the second AZD1222 dose. The source is an adult who received the AZD1222 COVID-19 vaccine. Each CDR3 is given with its conserved first and last residue. Each record gives: J gene, D gene, V gene, clone size, CDR3 DNA, CDR3 protein. A D gene is named only where the DNA matches it firmly. Clone sizes are given selectively: once, few, many, or a class where the clone is expanded.

J: TRBJ2-3; D: .; V: TRBV6-5; size: .; DNA: TGTGCCAGCAGTCCCCCGTCGCAGACGCAGTATTTT; CDR3: CASSPPSQTQYF
J: TRBJ2-1; D: TRBD2; V: TRBV4-2; size: .; DNA: TGTGCCAGCAGCACCGAATCTAGCGGGGGATTCAATGAGCAGTTCTTC; CDR3: CASSTESSGGFNEQFF
J: TRBJ2-6; D: TRBD1; V: TRBV28; size: .; DNA: TGTGCCAGCGGGCCGGGACAGGGGGTAGCTGGGGCCAACGTCCTGACTTTC; CDR3: CASGPGQGVAGANVLTF
J: TRBJ2-3; D: .; V: TRBV30; size: .; DNA: TGTGCCTGGACTAGGGGGAACACAGATACGCAGTATTTT; CDR3: CAWTRGNTDTQYF
J: TRBJ2-5; D: .; V: TRBV5-4; size: .; DNA: TGTGCCAGCAACTCAGGAGGGGGGGCCAGGGAGACCCAGTACTTC; CDR3: CASNSGGGARETQYF
J: TRBJ2-1; D: .; V: TRBV10-1; size: .; DNA: TGCGCCAGCAGCCAGATTAGCTACAATGAGCAGTTCTTC; CDR3: CASSQISYNEQFF
J: TRBJ1-3; D: .; V: TRBV10-1; size: .; DNA: TGCGCCAGCAGGGGAAGAGAGAGGGGCACCATATATTTT; CDR3: CASRGRERGTIYF
J: TRBJ1-5; D: .; V: TRBV12-3/TRBV12-4; size: .; DNA: TGTGCCAGCAGTTTCTCAGGGGATCAGCCCCAGCATTTT; CDR3: CASSFSGDQPQHF
J: TRBJ1-5; D: .; V: TRBV18; size: .; DNA: TGTGCCAGCTCACTCGCCGGGTACAATCAGCCCCAGCATTTT; CDR3: CASSLAGYNQPQHF
J: TRBJ1-2; D: .; V: TRBV28; size: .; DNA: TGTGCCGTCCCGAGCTCTACCTCCGTCTATGGCTACACCTTC; CDR3: CAVPSSTSVYGYTF
J: TRBJ1-5; D: .; V: TRBV3-1/TRBV3-2; size: .; DNA: TGTGCCAGCAGCCAGGGGGTACTCAATCAGCCCCAGCAGTACCCACTTTTT; CDR3: CASSQGVLNQPQQYPLF
J: TRBJ1-5; D: TRBD1; V: TRBV6-5; size: .; DNA: TGTGCCAGCAGTTACTCGGGACAGAGCAATCAGCCCCAGCATTTT; CDR3: CASSYSGQSNQPQHF
J: TRBJ1-2; D: .; V: TRBV5-6; size: .; DNA: TGTGCCAGCAGCTTGGAGGCCCCTCAGCGGGGCTACACCTTC; CDR3: CASSLEAPQRGYTF
J: TRBJ2-5; D: TRBD2; V: TRBV24-1; size: once; DNA: TGTGCCACCAGGGCGAGCGGGAGGATAGGAGAGACCCAGTACTTC; CDR3: CATRASGRIGETQYF
J: TRBJ2-3; D: .; V: TRBV2; size: .; DNA: TGTGCCAGCAGTTCTATCTCGTTAACGCAGTATTTT; CDR3: CASSSISLTQYF
J: TRBJ1-2; D: .; V: TRBV20-1; size: .; DNA: TGCAGTGCTGACGACTATGGCTACACCTTC; CDR3: CSADDYGYTF
J: TRBJ2-2; D: .; V: TRBV4-1; size: .; DNA: TGCGCCAGCAGCCAAGAGAACTGGCGGGAGCTGTTTTTT; CDR3: CASSQENWRELFF
J: TRBJ1-1; D: .; V: TRBV2; size: .; DNA: TGTGCCAGCAGTGAAACGGGGGCGGGCACTGAAGCTTTCTTT; CDR3: CASSETGAGTEAFF
J: TRBJ2-7; D: TRBD2; V: TRBV25-1; size: few; DNA: TGTGCCAGCAGTACGACTAGCGGCGTCCTGAAGAGCTCCTACGAGCAGTACTTC; CDR3: CASSTTSGVLKSSYEQYF
J: TRBJ1-5; D: .; V: TRBV5-4; size: .; DNA: TGTGCCAGCAGCAGGGGTCTCGGACAGCCCCAGCATTTT; CDR3: CASSRGLGQPQHF
J: TRBJ2-2; D: .; V: TRBV18; size: .; DNA: TGTGCCAGCTCACCAGGGGCCAACACCGGGGAGCTGTTTTTT; CDR3: CASSPGANTGELFF
J: TRBJ2-2; D: .; V: TRBV10-1; size: .; DNA: TGCGCCAGCGGTAGGGCCGGGGAGCTGTTTTTT; CDR3: CASGRAGELFF
J: TRBJ1-2; D: .; V: TRBV7-9; size: .; DNA: TGTGCCAGCAGCCGTATAAGTTGGTATGGCTACACCTTC; CDR3: CASSRISWYGYTF
J: TRBJ1-1; D: .; V: TRBV5-1; size: .; DNA: TGCGCCAGCAGCTTGGCCTCGGGGGGGCTGGCTGAAGCTTTCTTT; CDR3: CASSLASGGLAEAFF
J: TRBJ2-1; D: .; V: TRBV27; size: .; DNA: TGTGCCAGCAGTTTCTTACAGGCATACTACAATGAGCAGTTCTTC; CDR3: CASSFLQAYYNEQFF
J: TRBJ2-3; D: .; V: TRBV6-4; size: .; DNA: TGTGCCAGCAGTCCCAGGCCGGCAGAGGGCACAGATACGCAGTATTTT; CDR3: CASSPRPAEGTDTQYF
J: TRBJ2-5; D: .; V: TRBV5-5; size: .; DNA: TGTGCCAGCAGCTTACTAAAACGGGGAGAGACCCAGTACTTC; CDR3: CASSLLKRGETQYF
J: TRBJ2-3; D: .; V: TRBV7-6; size: once; DNA: TGTGCCAGCAGCTTAGGAACCCTAGCATCTGCGGTAACTAGCACAGATACGCAGTATTTT; CDR3: CASSLGTLASAVTSTDTQYF
J: TRBJ2-5; D: .; V: TRBV5-1; size: .; DNA: TGCGCCAGCAGCTTGGATCGGAGCCTCCAAGAGACCCAGTACTTC; CDR3: CASSLDRSLQETQYF
J: TRBJ2-7; D: TRBD2; V: TRBV6-5; size: few; DNA: TGTGCCAGCAGGTCGGGACTAGCCTCCTACGAGCAGTACTTC; CDR3: CASRSGLASYEQYF
J: TRBJ1-2; D: .; V: TRBV12-3/TRBV12-4; size: .; DNA: TGTGCCAGCAGTCCAGCTAACTATGGCTACACCTTC; CDR3: CASSPANYGYTF
J: TRBJ2-5; D: .; V: TRBV7-9; size: .; DNA: TGTGCCAGCAGCCCACTAGGGGTGGACCAAGAGACCCAGTACTTC; CDR3: CASSPLGVDQETQYF
J: TRBJ2-7; D: .; V: TRBV9; size: .; DNA: TGTGCCAGCAGCCCACTGACTAACTCCTACGAGCAGTACTTC; CDR3: CASSPLTNSYEQYF
J: TRBJ2-5; D: .; V: TRBV2; size: few; DNA: TGTGCCAGCAAGGCCCAGATGGAGACCCAGTACTTC; CDR3: CASKAQMETQYF